This T cell receptor beta chain was found in a study of monozygotic twins with inflammatory bowel disease. Molecular identifiers with 6-nucleotide sample barcodes were added during cDNA synthesis via template switching. After re-calling the 5' RACE reads, TCRdb lists one entry per CDR3 protein, DNA absent. This table lists about 380,000 distinct CDR3 sequences. The CDR3 runs 12 residues. Germline V gives CDR1 GTSNPN, CDR2 SVGIG (reference sequence). The receptor was isolated from a human donor with ulcerative colitis or Crohn's disease, or a healthy co-twin of an affected twin (not recorded which). The sequenced sample was blood. The chain links TRBV30 to TRBJ2-4; there is no DNA to check the TCRdb D call of TRBD2. CDR3 loop: CAWSGAANIQYF.